This record looks at one TCR beta chain sequence and its context. After removal of 5 bases from V and 8 bases from J, the junction contained 7 bases not matched to a gene. Germline V gene data show CDR1 as ENHRY and CDR2 as SYGVKD. The CDR3 totals 15 residues. The data are from a study of blood T cell repertoires in COVID-19. At the level of the study: Samples representing acute and convalescent COVID-19 were sourced from the United States, Italy and Spain. PBMCs, B-cell-depleted T cells, or T cells were the source of the cDNA or gDNA that made up the material.

Authors' data handling: By means of reference gene primer amplification, nucleated cell counts were estimated. This table comes from immunoSEQ multiplex PCR, and its TCRdb copy is limited to in-frame clones, with some not included. The DNA was the basis for D and trimming; V, J and clone size are from that table. The sample lists 380,000 or so clones, roughly 90% occurring once. Sequenced material: peripheral blood. This TCR was sampled from a man aged 40-49 years with acute or convalescent COVID-19. The chain joins TRBV10-3 to TRBJ2-1; TRBD1 aligns across 12 bases. The CDR3 region has the DNA TGTGCCATCAGTCCCGGGACAGGGGGCTTCGATGAGCAGTTCTTC. It specifies CAISPGTGGFDEQFF.